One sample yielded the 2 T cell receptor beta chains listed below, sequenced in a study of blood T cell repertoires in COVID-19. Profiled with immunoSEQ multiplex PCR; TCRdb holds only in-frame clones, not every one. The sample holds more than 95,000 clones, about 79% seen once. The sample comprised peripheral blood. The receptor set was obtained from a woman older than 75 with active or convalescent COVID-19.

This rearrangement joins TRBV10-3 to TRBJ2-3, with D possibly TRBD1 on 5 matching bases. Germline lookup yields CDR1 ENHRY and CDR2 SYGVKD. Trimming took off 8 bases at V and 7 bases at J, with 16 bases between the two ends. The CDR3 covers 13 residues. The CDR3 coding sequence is TGTGCCATCTCCGAAGGGGTTAAACATACGCAGTATTTT. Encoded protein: CAISEGVKHTQYF.

CDR3: CASSNPGQGAYEQYF. For the CDR3, the DNA is TGTGCCAGCAGTAACCCGGGACAGGGGGCTTACGAGCAGTACTTC. The rearrangement uses TRBV6-5 and TRBJ2-7, with 12 positions matching TRBD1. V trimming: 5 bases; J trimming: 4 bases; junction bases outside the gene matches: 6. This CDR3 region has 15 residues. Per the germline V gene, CDR1 is MNHEY and CDR2 is SVGAGI.